A selection of T cell receptor beta chains follows, all from one sample in a study of spatial heterogeneity in lung cancer. TCRdb passed the 5' RACE reads through MiXCR, listing each CDR3 protein once. The table lists 20,000 to 25,000 distinct CDR3 sequences, 7% of them singletons. The material sequenced was PBMCs, taken at surgery. The receptors derive from a male donor with early-stage non-small cell lung cancer. Both conserved end residues are part of each CDR3. Fields, in order: V gene, CDR3 protein.

TRBV28 | CASSPGTLKGAFF
TRBV6-2/TRBV6-3 | CASSYGSGRTGELFF
TRBV24-1 | CATSQGLNTEAFF
TRBV2 | CASSEGWNTEAFF
TRBV24-1 | CATQDRGYYGYTF
TRBV12-3/TRBV12-4 | CASSLDYPRRSETQYF
TRBV2 | CASSERDIGQETQYF
TRBV27 | CASSIIGGSLDTQYF
TRBV4-2 | CASSHPNGRGTEAFF
TRBV7-8 | CASSPVRWGAQGSDEKLFF
TRBV4-3 | CASSPVDTSTDTQYF
TRBV12-3/TRBV12-4 | CASTPSLHQPQHF
TRBV18 | CASSPRGETQYF
TRBV7-2 | CASSLEANTEAFF
TRBV5-6 | CASSTGRMNTEAFF
TRBV5-1 | CASSGGTSRSYEQYF
TRBV5-1 | CASSLSGGAYEQYF
TRBV29-1 | CSATEAFF
TRBV5-1 | CASRLDGSYSPLHF
TRBV7-8 | CASSEHNDYGYTF
TRBV30 | CAWSVGDRVNQPQHF
TRBV12-5 | CASGPSMNTEAFF
TRBV20-1 | CSAPDGGYNEQFF
TRBV3-1 | CASSQDASGNQPQHF
TRBV27 | CASSVRFPETQYF
TRBV18 | CASSPFGQQGTDTQYF
TRBV11-3 | CASSSRTGEGTEAFF
TRBV20-1 | CSASGWQGASDLLAGGDEQYF
TRBV5-5 | CASSGGSGPTGELFF
TRBV27 | CASSPTLASGYTF
TRBV30 | CAWSPGNTIYF
TRBV13 | CASSTRSDTQYF
TRBV12-3/TRBV12-4 | CASSLAGVLYTF
TRBV10-1 | CASSKGAGTGELFF
TRBV3-1 | CASSQDRGTNSPLHF
TRBV28 | CASSLEGGGNEKLFF
TRBV6-2/TRBV6-3 | CASSFRLAGGEQFF
TRBV6-1 | CASHGTGRWEGYTF
TRBV2 | CASSTTSNGVTQYF
TRBV7-2 | CASSRRRDTYGTDTQYF
TRBV6-1 | CASSEGFGSSYEQYF
TRBV18 | CASSPPNRGETQYF
TRBV5-1 | CASSLLSDQETQYF
TRBV9 | CASSRLGGSYGYTF
TRBV28 | CASGGYEQYF
TRBV27 | CASHRGGNNSPLHF
TRBV12-5 | CASGLAALADTGVLFF
TRBV12-5 | CASGLVLQFGNTIYF
TRBV14 | CASSQSGNEQYF
TRBV5-6 | CASSSRLAGYNEQFF
TRBV7-7 | CASSLGRVFEETQYF
TRBV20-1 | CSAREDEGEEQPQHF